The clone carrying this T cell receptor (beta chain) was seen many times. The junction shows a germline mismatch at one end, possibly a read error. The entire patient cohort was treatment-naive prior to thyroid surgery. The data derive from a study of metastatic and nonmetastatic thyroid tumors. Via MiXCR, TCRdb re-called the PCR reads. The sample consists of about 28,000 clones, 15% to 20% of them appearing once. CDR1 SQVTM and CDR2 ANQGSEA come from the germline V gene. CDR3 length equals 15 residues. This chain uses TRBV29-1 with TRBJ1-3; D uncertain. Sequencing was performed on blood. The TCR was taken from a female donor with papillary thyroid cancer or a benign thyroid nodule (not recorded which). Some clones in this sample may be carry-over from other donors' samples. Here the CDR3 DNA reads TGCAGCGTTTCGGACGGATTCTCCTCTGGAAACGCCATATATTTT. The encoded protein is CSVSDGFSSGNAIYF.